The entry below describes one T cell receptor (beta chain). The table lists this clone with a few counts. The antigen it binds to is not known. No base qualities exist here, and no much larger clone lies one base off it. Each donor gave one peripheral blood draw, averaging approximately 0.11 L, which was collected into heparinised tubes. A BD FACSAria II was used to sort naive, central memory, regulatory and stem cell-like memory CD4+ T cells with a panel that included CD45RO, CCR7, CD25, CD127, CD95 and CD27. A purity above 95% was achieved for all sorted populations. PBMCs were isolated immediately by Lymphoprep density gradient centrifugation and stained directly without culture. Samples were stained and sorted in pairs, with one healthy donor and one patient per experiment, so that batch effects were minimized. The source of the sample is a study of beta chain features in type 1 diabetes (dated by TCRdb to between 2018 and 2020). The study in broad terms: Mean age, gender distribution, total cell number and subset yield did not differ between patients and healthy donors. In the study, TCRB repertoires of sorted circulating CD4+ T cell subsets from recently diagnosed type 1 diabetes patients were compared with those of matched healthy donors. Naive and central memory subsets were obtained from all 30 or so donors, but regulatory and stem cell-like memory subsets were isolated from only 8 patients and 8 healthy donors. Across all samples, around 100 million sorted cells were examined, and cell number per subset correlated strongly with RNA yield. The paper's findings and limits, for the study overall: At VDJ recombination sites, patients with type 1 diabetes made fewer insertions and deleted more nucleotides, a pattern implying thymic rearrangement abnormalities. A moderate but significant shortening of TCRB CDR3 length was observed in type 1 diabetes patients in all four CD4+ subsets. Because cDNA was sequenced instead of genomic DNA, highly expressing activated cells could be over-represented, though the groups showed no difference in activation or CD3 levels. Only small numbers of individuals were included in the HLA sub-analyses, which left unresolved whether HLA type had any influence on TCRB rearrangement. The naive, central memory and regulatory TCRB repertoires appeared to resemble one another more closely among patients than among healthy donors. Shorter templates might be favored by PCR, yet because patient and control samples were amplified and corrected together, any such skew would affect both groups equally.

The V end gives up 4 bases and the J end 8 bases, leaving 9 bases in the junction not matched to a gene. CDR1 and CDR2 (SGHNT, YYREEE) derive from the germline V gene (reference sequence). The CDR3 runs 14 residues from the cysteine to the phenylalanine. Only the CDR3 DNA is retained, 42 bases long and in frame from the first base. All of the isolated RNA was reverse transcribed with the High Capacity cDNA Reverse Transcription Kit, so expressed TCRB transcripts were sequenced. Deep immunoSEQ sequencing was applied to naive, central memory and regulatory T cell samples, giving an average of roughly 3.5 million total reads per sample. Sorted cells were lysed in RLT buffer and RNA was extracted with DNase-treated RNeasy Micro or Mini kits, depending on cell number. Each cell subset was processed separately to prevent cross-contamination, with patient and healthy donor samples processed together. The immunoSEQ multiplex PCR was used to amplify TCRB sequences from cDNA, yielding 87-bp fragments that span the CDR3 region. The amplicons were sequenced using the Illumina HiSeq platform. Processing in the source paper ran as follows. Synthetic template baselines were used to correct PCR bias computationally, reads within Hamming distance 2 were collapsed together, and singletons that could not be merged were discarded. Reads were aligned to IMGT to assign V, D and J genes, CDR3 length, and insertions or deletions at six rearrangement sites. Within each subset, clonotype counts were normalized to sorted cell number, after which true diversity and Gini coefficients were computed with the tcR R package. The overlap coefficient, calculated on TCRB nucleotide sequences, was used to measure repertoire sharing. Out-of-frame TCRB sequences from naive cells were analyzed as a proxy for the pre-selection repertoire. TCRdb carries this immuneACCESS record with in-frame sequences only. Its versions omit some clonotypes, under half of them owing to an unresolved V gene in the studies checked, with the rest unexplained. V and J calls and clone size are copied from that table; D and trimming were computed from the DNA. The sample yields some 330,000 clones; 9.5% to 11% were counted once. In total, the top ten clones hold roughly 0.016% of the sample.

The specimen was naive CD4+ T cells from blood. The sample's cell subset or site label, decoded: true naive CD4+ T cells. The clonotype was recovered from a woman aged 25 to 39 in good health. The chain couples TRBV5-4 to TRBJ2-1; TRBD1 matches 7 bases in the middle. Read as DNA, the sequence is TGTGCCAGCAGCCGAGGGACAGACGGGGATGAGCAGTTCTTC. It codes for CASSRGTDGDEQFF.